This is a list of T cell receptor beta chains from one sample in a study of shared clonotypes between healthy human individuals. Produced via immunoSEQ multiplex PCR; TCRdb's table is partial and in-frame only. The data hold about 1,900,000 clones, with just under 95% observed a single time. The sequenced material came from naive CD8+ T cells sorted from blood. These receptors were obtained from a man younger than 30 in good health. Each CDR3 is given with its conserved first and last residue. The D gene is left open where the match is weak. A row's size may be missing; if present it is once, few, many or a size class.

len	abundance	j_gene	d_gene	v_gene	CDR3aa	CDR3nt
12	.	TRBJ2-7	.	TRBV30	CASSGPSYEQYF	TGTGCCTCCTCGGGCCCCTCCTACGAGCAGTACTTC
15	.	TRBJ1-1	.	TRBV9	CASSVEGWGDTEAFF	TGTGCCAGCAGCGTAGAGGGTTGGGGGGACACTGAAGCTTTCTTT
17	.	TRBJ2-7	.	TRBV2	CASSDSRSDSSSFEQYF	TGTGCCAGCAGTGATTCCAGATCGGACAGTTCCTCTTTCGAGCAGTACTTC
14	.	TRBJ2-3	.	TRBV5-1	CASRSRRIGDTQYF	TGCGCCAGCAGATCCCGACGGATTGGAGATACGCAGTATTTT
17	.	TRBJ1-4	.	TRBV7-9	CASSLFSRQGANEKLFF	TGTGCCAGCAGCTTATTTTCGAGGCAGGGTGCGAATGAAAAACTGTTTTTT
15	.	TRBJ2-3	.	TRBV4-3	CASSHDRLPVDTQYF	TGCGCCAGCAGCCATGACAGACTTCCAGTTGATACGCAGTATTTT
15	once	TRBJ2-2	.	TRBV6-5	CASSYSTSNTRELFF	TGTGCCAGCAGTTACTCGACGTCGAACACCCGGGAGCTGTTTTTT
16	.	TRBJ2-3	.	TRBV15	CATSSWDQPSTDTQYF	TGTGCCACCAGCAGTTGGGACCAGCCAAGCACAGATACGCAGTATTTT
13	.	TRBJ1-2	.	TRBV29-1	CSVDPGDLYGYTF	TGCAGCGTTGATCCGGGGGACCTCTATGGCTACACCTTC
15	.	TRBJ2-1	TRBD2	TRBV2	CASSEKGLAGEEQFF	TGTGCCAGCAGTGAAAAGGGACTAGCGGGAGAGGAGCAGTTCTTC
12	.	TRBJ1-2	.	TRBV6-1	CASNDWTYGYTF	TGTGCCAGCAATGACTGGACCTATGGCTACACCTTC
15	once	TRBJ2-5	TRBD2	TRBV5-1	CASSLLTSVQETQYF	TGCGCCAGCAGCCTTCTAACTAGCGTACAAGAGACCCAGTACTTC
14	few	TRBJ1-2	.	TRBV5-1	CASSLTDPNYGYTF	TGCGCCAGCAGCTTGACAGATCCTAACTATGGCTACACCTTC
14	once	TRBJ1-5	.	TRBV10-2	CASSEFGGAQPQHF	TGCGCCAGCAGTGAGTTTGGGGGAGCCCAGCCCCAGCATTTT
16	.	TRBJ2-1	TRBD1	TRBV5-6	CASSLVGTGFYNEQFF	TGTGCCAGCAGCTTGGTAGGGACAGGGTTCTACAATGAGCAGTTCTTC
16	.	TRBJ2-1	.	TRBV11-3	CASSLLSEAGGNEQFF	TGTGCCAGCAGCTTATTGTCGGAGGCCGGTGGGAATGAGCAGTTCTTC
15	.	TRBJ2-5	.	TRBV9	CASSVVGRHQETQYF	TGTGCCAGCAGCGTAGTGGGCAGACACCAAGAGACCCAGTACTTC
13	.	TRBJ1-1	.	TRBV7-9	CASSLPGSTEAFF	TGTGCCAGCAGCTTACCAGGGAGCACTGAAGCTTTCTTT
14	.	TRBJ2-1	.	TRBV9	CASSVWGAENEQFF	TGTGCCAGCAGCGTATGGGGGGCGGAAAATGAGCAGTTCTTC